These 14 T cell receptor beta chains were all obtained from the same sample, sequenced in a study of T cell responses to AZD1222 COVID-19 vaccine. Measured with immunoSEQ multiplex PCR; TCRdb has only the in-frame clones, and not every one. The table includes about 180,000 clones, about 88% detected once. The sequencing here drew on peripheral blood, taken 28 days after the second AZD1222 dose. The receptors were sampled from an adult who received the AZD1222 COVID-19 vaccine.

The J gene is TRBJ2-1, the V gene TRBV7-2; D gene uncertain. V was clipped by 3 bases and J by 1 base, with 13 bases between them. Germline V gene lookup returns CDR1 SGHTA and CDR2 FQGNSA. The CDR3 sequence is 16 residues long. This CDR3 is CASSFYFQASYNEQFF. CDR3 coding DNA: TGTGCCAGCAGCTTTTATTTCCAAGCGTCCTACAATGAGCAGTTCTTC.

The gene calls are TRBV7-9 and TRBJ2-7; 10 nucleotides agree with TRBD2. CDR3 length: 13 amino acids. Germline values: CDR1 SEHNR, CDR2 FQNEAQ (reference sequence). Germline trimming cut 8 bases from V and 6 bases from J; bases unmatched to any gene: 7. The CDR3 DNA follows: TGTGCCAGCGGAGCGGGAGGGCCATCCGAGCAGTACTTC. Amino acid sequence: CASGAGGPSEQYF.

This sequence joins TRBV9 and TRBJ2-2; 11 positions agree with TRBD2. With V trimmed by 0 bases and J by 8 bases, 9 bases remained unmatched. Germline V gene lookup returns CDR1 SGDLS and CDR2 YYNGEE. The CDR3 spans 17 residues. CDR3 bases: TGTGCCAGCAGCGTAGTAGCTCTAGCGGGAGGCGGTGGGGAGCTGTTTTTT. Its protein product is CASSVVALAGGGGELFF.

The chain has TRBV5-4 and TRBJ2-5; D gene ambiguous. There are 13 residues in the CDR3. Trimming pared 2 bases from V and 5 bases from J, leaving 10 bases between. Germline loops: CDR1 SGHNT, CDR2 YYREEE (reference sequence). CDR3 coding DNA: TGTGCCAGCAGCTTCCCCCCGCAGGAGACCCAGTACTTC. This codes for CASSFPPQETQYF.

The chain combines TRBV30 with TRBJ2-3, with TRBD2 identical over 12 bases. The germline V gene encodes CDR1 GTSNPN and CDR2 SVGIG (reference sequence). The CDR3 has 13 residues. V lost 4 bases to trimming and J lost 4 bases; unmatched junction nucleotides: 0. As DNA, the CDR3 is TGTGCCTGGACTAGCGGGAGGGCAGATACGCAGTATTTT. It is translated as CAWTSGRADTQYF. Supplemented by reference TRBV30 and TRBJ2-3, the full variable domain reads SQTIHQWPATLVQPVGSPLSLECTVEGTSNPNLYWYRQAAGRGLQLLFYSVGIGQISSEVPQNLSASRPQDRQFILSSKKLLLSDSGFYLCAWTSGRADTQYFGPGTRLTVL.

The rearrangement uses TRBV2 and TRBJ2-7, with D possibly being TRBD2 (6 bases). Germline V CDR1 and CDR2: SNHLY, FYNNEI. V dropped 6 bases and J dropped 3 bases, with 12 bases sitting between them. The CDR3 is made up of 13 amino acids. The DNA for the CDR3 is TGTGCCAGCAGACTAGCCATCCTCTACGAGCAGTACTTC. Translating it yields CASRLAILYEQYF.

The CDR3 DNA reads TGTGCCACCAGTGATCCCCGGGGGGACTTCGGGAATGAGCAGTTCTTC. Amino acid sequence: CATSDPRGDFGNEQFF. The gene calls are TRBV24-1 and TRBJ2-1; 7 bases agree with TRBD2. The germline V gene encodes CDR1 KGHDR and CDR2 SFDVKD. This CDR3 contains 16 residues. The junction had 11 bases not matched to a gene; V was cut back by 3 bases and J by 7 bases.

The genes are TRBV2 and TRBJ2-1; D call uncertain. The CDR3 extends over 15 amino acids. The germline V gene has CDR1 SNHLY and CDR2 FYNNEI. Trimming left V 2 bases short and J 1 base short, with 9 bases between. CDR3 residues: CASSESVRSYNEQFF. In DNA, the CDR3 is TGTGCCAGCAGTGAATCAGTGAGGTCCTACAATGAGCAGTTCTTC.

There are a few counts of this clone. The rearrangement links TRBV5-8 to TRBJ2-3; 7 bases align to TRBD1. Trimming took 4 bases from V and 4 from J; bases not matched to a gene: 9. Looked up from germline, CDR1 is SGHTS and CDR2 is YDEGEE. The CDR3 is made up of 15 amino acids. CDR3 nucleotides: TGTGCCAGCAGCCCGACAGGGAATCCAGCAGATACGCAGTATTTT. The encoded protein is CASSPTGNPADTQYF. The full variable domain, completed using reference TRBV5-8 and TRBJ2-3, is EAGVTQSPTHLIKTRGQQATLRCSPISGHTSVYWYQQALGLGLQFLLWYDEGEERNRGNFPPRFSGRQFPNYSSELNVNALELEDSALYLCASSPTGNPADTQYFGPGTRLTVL.

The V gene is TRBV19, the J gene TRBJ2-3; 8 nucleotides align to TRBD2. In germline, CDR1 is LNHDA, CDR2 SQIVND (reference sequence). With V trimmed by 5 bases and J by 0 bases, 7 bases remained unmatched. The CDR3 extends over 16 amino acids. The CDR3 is CASSVAGLPSTDTQYF. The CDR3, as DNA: TGTGCCAGTAGTGTAGCGGGATTGCCCAGCACAGATACGCAGTATTTT.

CDR3 nucleotide sequence: TGTGCCAGCTCACCGTTAGGGCACGGGAGCTACGAGCAGTACTTC. It translates to CASSPLGHGSYEQYF. The chain links TRBV18 to TRBJ2-7; perhaps TRBD2 as D (6 bases). The CDR3 is 15 residues long. Trimming took 3 bases from V and 3 from J, leaving 15 bases between them. The V gene's germline CDR1 is KGHSH and CDR2 LQKENI.

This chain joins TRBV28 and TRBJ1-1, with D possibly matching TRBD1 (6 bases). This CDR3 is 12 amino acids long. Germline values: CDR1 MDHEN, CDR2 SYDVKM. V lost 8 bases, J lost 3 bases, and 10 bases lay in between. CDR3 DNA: TGTGCCAGCTACAGGGAGTACACTGAAGCTTTCTTT. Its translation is CASYREYTEAFF.

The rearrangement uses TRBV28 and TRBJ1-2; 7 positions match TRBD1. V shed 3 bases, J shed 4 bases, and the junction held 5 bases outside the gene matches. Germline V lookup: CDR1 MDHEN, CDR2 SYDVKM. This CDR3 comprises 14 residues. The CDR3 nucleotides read TGTGCCAGCAGTTTGTACAGGGGAAGCTATGGCTACACCTTC. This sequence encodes CASSLYRGSYGYTF.

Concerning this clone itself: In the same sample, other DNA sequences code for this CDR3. This CDR3 reads CASSYSASYEQYF. The CDR3, as DNA: TGTGCCAGCAGTTACTCAGCCTCCTACGAGCAGTACTTC. The chain employs TRBV6-5 and TRBJ2-7; D remains unclear. The CDR3 has 13 residues. Germline-derived CDR1 and CDR2 are MNHEY and SVGAGI. V was pared by 0 bases and J by 0 bases, with 3 bases between.